This passage covers 8 T cell receptor beta chains from one sample sequenced in a study of human T cells and chemical hapten exposure. TCRdb itself ran the RACE reads through MiXCR, one entry per CDR3 protein. Among 69,000 or so distinct CDR3 sequences listed, about 9.4% were seen once. Noted time point: patch test 2, 6 weeks after DPC sensitization. This sample's treatment: therapeutic diphenylcyclopropenone sensitization with weekly scalp DPC. This material consisted of whole blood, taken in connection with sensitization to the hapten diphenylcyclopropenone (DPC). Receptors originate from a woman aged 45-65 years with alopecia areata. Some clones in this sample may be carry-over from other donors' samples.

The sample holds a few counts of this clonotype. The chain carries TRBV10-1 and TRBJ2-7, with a tentative D call TRBD1 (6 bases). Germline values: CDR1 WNHNN, CDR2 SYGVQD (reference sequence). This CDR3 comprises 16 residues. Trimming took off 0 bases at V and 2 bases at J, with 14 bases between the two ends. The CDR3 protein is CASSESFRQETYEQYF. DNA of the CDR3: TGCGCCAGCAGTGAGTCTTTTAGACAGGAAACCTACGAGCAGTACTTC.

There are many counts of this clonotype. The CDR3 protein is CASRGGNGNQPQHF. CDR3 nucleotide sequence: TGTGCCAGCAGAGGGGGGAACGGCAATCAGCCCCAGCATTTT. V usage is TRBV28 and J usage is TRBJ1-5, with D possibly being TRBD1 (6 bases). Germline assignment: CDR1 MDHEN and CDR2 SYDVKM. This CDR3 has 14 residues. V dropped 6 bases and J dropped 2 bases, with 11 bases sitting between them.

This clonotype showed up many times. The V and J genes are TRBV11-2 and TRBJ1-5; D remains ambiguous. Germline assignment: CDR1 SGHAT and CDR2 FQNNGV. CDR3 length: 14 amino acids. V lost 1 base, J lost 1 base, and 5 bases lay in between. Here the CDR3 reads CASSLGRSNQPQHF. CDR3 bases: TGTGCCAGCAGCTTAGGACGGAGCAATCAGCCCCAGCATTTT.

Comment on this clonotype: This may be a read error: a much more frequent sequence differs by one nucleotide. The chain joins TRBV6-2 or TRBV6-3 to TRBJ2-3; no firm D call. This CDR3 has 11 amino acids. Germline V gene data show CDR1 as MNHEY and CDR2 as SVGEGT. Trimming shortened V by 2 bases and J by 4 bases, and 1 base separated the two germline ends. CDR3: CASSYPDTQYF. CDR3 coding DNA: TGTGCCAGCAGTTACCCAGATACGCAGTATTTT.

The chain couples TRBV19 to TRBJ1-6; D not certain. V was clipped by 1 base and J by 9 bases, with 13 bases between them. Germline assignment: CDR1 LNHDA and CDR2 SQIVND (reference sequence). This CDR3 has 15 amino acids. The CDR3, as DNA: TGTGCCAGTAGTATAGGGGCAGGTGGGATTTCACCCCTCCACTTT. This translates into CASSIGAGGISPLHF.

This clonotype was counted many times. The chain couples TRBV10-1 to TRBJ2-4; a possible D gene is TRBD2 (6 bases). This CDR3 comprises 19 residues. V lost 0 bases, J lost 0 bases, and 18 bases lay in between. Looked up from germline, CDR1 is WNHNN and CDR2 is SYGVQD (reference sequence). The CDR3 region is CASSESEVEGGLAKNIQYF. CDR3 nucleotides: TGCGCCAGCAGTGAGTCGGAGGTCGAGGGAGGACTAGCCAAAAACATTCAGTACTTC.

This clonotype has ten or more counts. The rearrangement uses TRBV14 and TRBJ2-1; D is unclear. V lost 0 bases to trimming and J lost 3 bases, with 9 bases between them. Germline V gene lookup returns CDR1 SGHDN and CDR2 FVKESK. This CDR3 contains 15 residues. The CDR3 is CASSQELDGYNEQFF. The CDR3 DNA reads TGTGCCAGCAGCCAAGAATTGGACGGCTACAATGAGCAGTTCTTC.

This clonotype was detected ten times or more. CDR3 DNA sequence: TGTGCCAGCAGCTTAACATCAGCGGGAGTGGATACGCAGTATTTT. This sequence encodes CASSLTSAGVDTQYF. The chain carries TRBV7-6 and TRBJ2-3, with TRBD2 matching over 8 bases. The CDR3 contains 15 residues. The germline V gene has CDR1 SGHVS and CDR2 FNYEAQ. Trimming took 2 bases from V and 6 from J; bases not matched to a gene: 7.